The 12 T cell receptor beta chains given below trace back to one sample, sequenced in a study of T cell responses to AZD1222 COVID-19 vaccine. This table comes from immunoSEQ multiplex PCR, and its TCRdb copy is limited to in-frame clones, with some not included. Of around 100,000 clones detected, about 86% appear once; the ten largest clones hold around 9.9%. Sequencing was performed on peripheral blood, taken on day 0 of AZD1222 vaccination. These TCRs come from an adult in good health.

This clone was seen a few times. V and J are TRBV10-3 and TRBJ1-1; D may be TRBD1 (5 bases). V lost 7 bases and J lost 4, with 13 bases in between. The CDR3 runs to 13 residues. Germline CDR1 is ENHRY and CDR2 is SYGVKD. CDR3 amino acids: CAIKQDLLTEAFF. The CDR3 bases are TGTGCCATCAAACAGGATCTTCTCACTGAAGCTTTCTTT.

The rearrangement uses TRBV4-1 and TRBJ2-7; 8 bases are shared with TRBD1. The V and J ends lost 3 bases and 10 bases, in that order; junction bases with no gene match: 8. This CDR3 contains 13 residues. Germline CDR1 MGHRA, CDR2 YSYEKL. The CDR3 DNA follows: TGCGCCAGCAGCCAGGGAAACCAGGGGGCACAGTACTTC. This encodes CASSQGNQGAQYF.

The chain couples TRBV6-5 to TRBJ2-5, with D possibly matching TRBD2 (5 bases). Between the trimmed V and J ends, which lost 9 bases and 1 base, there was a span of 9 bases. Per the germline V gene, CDR1 is MNHEY and CDR2 is SVGAGI. This CDR3 comprises 12 residues. The CDR3 sequence: CASGRGQETQYF. For the CDR3, the DNA is TGTGCCAGTGGCCGGGGCCAAGAGACCCAGTACTTC.

This chain connects TRBV2 to TRBJ2-2, with 10 bases aligning to TRBD1. The CDR3 is 14 amino acids. The germline V gene has CDR1 SNHLY and CDR2 FYNNEI. V was clipped by 3 bases and J by 7 bases; unmatched bases: 2. The CDR3 protein is CASSDGTGDGELFF. CDR3 nucleotide sequence: TGTGCCAGCAGTGACGGGACAGGGGACGGGGAGCTGTTTTTT.

This chain uses TRBV4-3 with TRBJ2-7; 8 bases line up with TRBD2. V was pared by 1 base and J by 0 bases, with 2 bases of the junction left unmatched. The CDR3 totals 15 residues. Germline CDR1 reads LGHNA; CDR2 reads YSLEER. CDR3 amino acids: CASSQGGLASYEQYF. The CDR3 bases are TGCGCCAGCAGCCAAGGAGGACTAGCCTCCTACGAGCAGTACTTC.

V and J are TRBV5-6 and TRBJ1-2; no firm D call. This CDR3 is built from 14 residues. Trimming took 3 bases from V and 4 from J, leaving 13 bases between them. Germline assignment: CDR1 SGHDT and CDR2 YYEEEE. CDR3 in amino acids: CASSYLGRLYGYTF. The CDR3 DNA reads TGTGCCAGCAGCTACCTAGGCAGGCTCTATGGCTACACCTTC.

This clone has only a few counts. V is TRBV9 and J is TRBJ2-1, with D possibly TRBD2 on 5 matching bases. CDR3 size: 14 residues. Germline V CDR1 and CDR2: SGDLS, YYNGEE. V gave up 3 bases and J gave up 4 bases, with 11 bases separating them. CDR3 in amino acids: CASSDRGQYNEQFF. CDR3 sequence (DNA): TGTGCCAGCAGCGACCGAGGGCAGTACAATGAGCAGTTCTTC.

This clone was found once. The chain has TRBV10-1 and TRBJ2-7; D possibly corresponds to TRBD1 (6 bases). The CDR3 covers 14 residues. Trimming took 5 bases from V and 0 from J, leaving 11 bases between them. Germline V gene data show CDR1 as WNHNN and CDR2 as SYGVQD (reference sequence). CDR3 nucleotides: TGCGCCAGCAGTAGGACAGCTAGCTCCTACGAGCAGTACTTC. It yields the protein CASSRTASSYEQYF.

V is TRBV19 and J is TRBJ1-1; D unclear. Germline lookup yields CDR1 LNHDA and CDR2 SQIVND (reference sequence). V was cut by 5 bases and J by 6 bases, with 16 bases left in between. CDR3 length: 14 residues. In nucleotides, the CDR3 is TGTGCCAGTAGTTTTCTGGGGTCATCGGCTGAAGCTTTCTTT. As protein: CASSFLGSSAEAFF.

In this sample, this clone turned up once. In DNA, the CDR3 is TGTGCCAGCAGCCGGTCCGGGACACTGAGTGAAAAACTGTTTTTT. Its protein product is CASSRSGTLSEKLFF. The V call is TRBV3-1 (or the pseudogene TRBV3-2), the J call TRBJ1-4; a weak D match, TRBD1 (6 bases). Germline values: CDR1 LGHDT, CDR2 YNNKEL (reference sequence). Deletions cut 4 bases from V and 7 bases from J, with 16 bases between. This CDR3 spans 15 amino acids.

This clone came up a few times. The chain carries TRBV18 and TRBJ1-5, with D possibly TRBD1 on 5 matching bases. Germline V lookup: CDR1 KGHSH, CDR2 LQKENI. V lost 0 bases, J lost 6 bases, and 6 bases lay in between. The CDR3 has 13 amino acids. Here the CDR3 DNA reads TGTGCCAGCTCACCACCAGGGGCTCAGCCCCAGCATTTT. This translates into CASSPPGAQPQHF. The full variable domain, rest sourced from reference TRBV18 and TRBJ1-5, is NAGVMQNPRHLVRRRGQEARLRCSPMKGHSHVYWYRQLPEEGLKFMVYLQKENIIDESGMPKERFSAEFPKEGPSILRIQQVVRGDSAAYFCASSPPGAQPQHFGDGTRLSIL.

This chain joins TRBV6-5 and TRBJ2-7; tentatively, D is TRBD2 (6 bases). Trimming took 6 bases from V and 6 from J, leaving 15 bases between them. This CDR3 is 13 amino acids long. Germline CDR1 is MNHEY and CDR2 is SVGAGI. Here the CDR3 reads CASRGDSILEQYF. CDR3 coding DNA: TGTGCCAGCAGAGGGGACTCCATCCTCGAGCAGTACTTC.